This T cell receptor (beta chain) derives from a study of T cells after somatic rescue of genetic block. Clones were read by immunoSEQ multiplex PCR, and TCRdb kept only the in-frame ones, dropping some. The profile shows about 13,000 clones, over 60% of them singletons. Germline V gene sequence: CDR1 KGHSH, CDR2 LQKENI. There are 18 residues in the CDR3. The V and J ends lost 0 bases and 1 base respectively, with 15 bases between them. The source material was peripheral blood mononuclear cells (PBMCs). This sequence was found in a boy aged 10-17 years. This sequence joins TRBV18 and TRBJ1-4; D unclear. In nucleotides, the CDR3 is TGTGCCAGCTCACCACCGTCCCCCCGTCTGGGAACTAATGAAAAACTGTTTTTT. Protein sequence: CASSPPSPRLGTNEKLFF.